Listed below are T cell receptor beta chains from one sample, sequenced in a study of human T cells and chemical hapten exposure. MiXCR, applied by TCRdb to the RACE reads, yields one record per CDR3 protein. The sample lists some 53,000 distinct CDR3 sequences, around 10% occurring once. The specimen was whole blood, collected in connection with sensitization to the hapten diphenylcyclopropenone (DPC). The receptors stem from a woman aged 35 to 49 with alopecia areata. Some clones in this sample may be carry-over from other donors' samples. CDR3s leave out the opening cysteine and the closing phenylalanine or tryptophan.

TRBV6-6	TRBJ1-1	ASSPVGNTEAF
TRBV18	TRBJ2-7	ASSPLGGAGYEQY
TRBV4-1	TRBJ2-1	ASSVRTGLSSYNEQF
TRBV7-9	TRBJ1-1	ASSLSVNTEAF
TRBV4-1	TRBJ1-3	ASGRQAVSGNTIY
TRBV9	TRBJ2-1	ASHEQPGTSYNEQF
TRBV7-2	TRBJ2-3	ASSFRASGGAGDTQY
TRBV5-6	TRBJ1-1	ASSLGRDRMNTEAF
TRBV7-9	TRBJ1-1	ASSLSSGEAF
TRBV5-6	TRBJ1-1	ASSLGTSEAF
TRBV2	TRBJ2-7	ASSETGHRSYEQY
TRBV20-1	TRBJ1-4	SASGGGEKLF
TRBV19	TRBJ2-5	ASSTKTLGETQY
TRBV12-3/TRBV12-4	TRBJ2-2	ASSSGLAGTGELF
TRBV9	TRBJ1-4	ASSNGQAAQKLF
TRBV7-2	TRBJ2-2	ASTPTGPLSGELF
TRBV28	TRBJ1-5	ASTQDGFQDQPQH
TRBV18	TRBJ1-1	ASSPPALLNTEAF
TRBV5-6	TRBJ2-7	ASSLDLDPYEQY
TRBV7-2	TRBJ1-5	ASSLPRNLNQPQH
TRBV29-1	TRBJ2-7	SVQRGAGGYEQY
TRBV4-1	TRBJ2-5	ASSQAPTSGGRVKTQY
TRBV19	TRBJ2-2	ASSDGGAGTGELF
TRBV29-1	TRBJ1-1	SVVRAEAF
TRBV3-1	TRBJ2-7	ASSQATGGYEQY
TRBV4-3	TRBJ1-4	ASSQGGEKLF
TRBV7-2	TRBJ1-6	ASRQGNSPLH
TRBV7-6	TRBJ2-7	ASSYRGLAMYEQY
TRBV6-4	TRBJ2-1	ASNGTEGSEQF
TRBV12-3/TRBV12-4	TRBJ2-2	ASLRGTGISGELF
TRBV2	TRBJ2-7	ASSEPDGYEQY
TRBV4-3	TRBJ1-5	ASSQVSGVQPQH
TRBV20-1	TRBJ2-1	SARKWEGATEQF
TRBV29-1	TRBJ2-4	SVEVAGPHKNIQY
TRBV10-1	TRBJ2-2	ASSEGDAGELF
TRBV11-2	TRBJ2-5	ASSLDRGLGETQY
TRBV11-2	TRBJ2-7	ASSLDGQGGFVEQY
TRBV15	TRBJ1-4	ATSRDLGAANEKLF
TRBV29-1	TRBJ2-3	SVGGMPGGDTQY